The 22 T cell receptor beta chains presented below share a single source sample, sequenced in a study of blood T cell repertoires in COVID-19. Only in-frame clones appear in the TCRdb table, and some are missing; sequencing was by immunoSEQ multiplex PCR. The sample lists 190,000 or so clones, around nine tenths seen once, with over 0.7% in the top ten. Material: peripheral blood. The receptor set was obtained from a woman aged 18-29 years who had recovered from COVID-19.

There are a few counts of this clone. The rearrangement joins TRBV20-1 to TRBJ2-7; D perhaps matches TRBD2 (6 bases). Germline V gene sequence: CDR1 DFQATT, CDR2 SNEGSKA (reference sequence). This CDR3 region has 12 residues. The V gene lost 3 bases and the J gene lost 3 bases, with 9 bases spanning the gap. The DNA for the CDR3 is TGCAGTGCTAGTTGGGGGGTCTACGAGCAGTACTTC. Protein sequence: CSASWGVYEQYF.

The rearrangement uses TRBV7-9 and TRBJ2-2; a possible D gene is TRBD1 (5 bases). CDR1 and CDR2 (germline): SEHNR, FQNEAQ (reference sequence). This CDR3 region has 14 residues. V was cut by 5 bases and J by 4 bases, with 11 bases left in between. The CDR3 here is CASSAHRTTGELFF. CDR3 nucleotides: TGTGCCAGCAGCGCGCACAGGACCACCGGGGAGCTGTTTTTT.

This sequence joins TRBV2 and TRBJ1-1; 9 bases agree with TRBD1. Looked up from germline, CDR1 is SNHLY and CDR2 is FYNNEI. CDR3 length equals 14 residues. Trimming removed 5 bases from V and 4 bases from J; junction bases left unmatched: 5. For the CDR3, the DNA is TGTGCCAGCAGTCGACAGGGGGAGAGCACTGAAGCTTTCTTT. This codes for CASSRQGESTEAFF.

The CDR3 loop reads CASRGQGNTGELFF. Here the CDR3 DNA reads TGTGCCAGCAGAGGACAGGGGAACACCGGGGAGCTGTTTTTT. The chain employs TRBV6-4 and TRBJ2-2; 8 bases align to TRBD1. The CDR3 loop spans 14 amino acids. J lost 1 base, V lost 6 bases, and 1 base had no gene match. Germline CDR1 is MRHNA and CDR2 is SNTAGT.

J is TRBJ2-1 and V is TRBV18; TRBD2 matches 7 bases. The CDR3 has 17 residues. With V trimmed by 3 bases and J by 10 bases, 18 bases remained unmatched. The V gene's germline CDR1 is KGHSH and CDR2 LQKENI. CDR3 nucleotides: TGTGCCAGCTCACCGGACCTTGATCTGGCGGGAGTGGGAGAGCAGTTCTTC. Translation gives CASSPDLDLAGVGEQFF.

V usage is TRBV6-1 and J usage is TRBJ2-4; 7 bases map to TRBD2. This CDR3 is 16 amino acids long. Germline trimming cut 2 bases from V and 1 base from J; bases unmatched to any gene: 5. The germline gives CDR1 MNHNS, CDR2 SASEGT. The CDR3 is CASSEWEGTAKNIQYF. CDR3 in DNA: TGTGCCAGCAGTGAATGGGAGGGAACGGCCAAAAACATTCAGTACTTC.

This clone was counted only a few times. This rearrangement joins TRBV20-1 to TRBJ1-1, with D tentatively TRBD1 (5 bases). Germline CDR1 DFQATT, CDR2 SNEGSKA (reference sequence). CDR3 length: 15 amino acids. V dropped 3 bases and J dropped 4 bases, with 18 bases sitting between them. CDR3 sequence: CSASDYGQVATEAFF. The CDR3 bases are TGCAGTGCTAGTGACTACGGACAAGTGGCCACTGAAGCTTTCTTT.

The chain couples TRBV27 to TRBJ2-5; 10 positions agree with TRBD2. The V gene's germline CDR1 is MNHEY and CDR2 SMNVEV (reference sequence). This CDR3 region has 16 residues. V was clipped by 6 bases and J by 5 bases; unmatched bases: 12. CDR3 sequence: CASRTSIAGGGETQYF. In DNA, the CDR3 is TGTGCCAGCAGGACCTCCATAGCGGGAGGCGGGGAGACCCAGTACTTC.

V usage is TRBV23-1 and J usage is TRBJ2-1, with D possibly TRBD1 on 6 matching bases. TRBV23-1 is designated an ORF whose function remains uncertain. Between the trimmed V and J ends, which lost 0 bases and 3 bases, there was a span of 6 bases. This CDR3 region has 14 residues. For the CDR3, the DNA is TGCGCCAGCAGTCAATCGGACAGCTACAATGAGCAGTTCTTC. Protein product: CASSQSDSYNEQFF.

This clone was detected once. This chain uses TRBV11-3 with TRBJ2-1, with TRBD2 identical over 11 bases. V gave up 5 bases and J gave up 11 bases; unmatched junction bases: 5. The CDR3 runs 13 residues. From germline, CDR1 is SGHNT and CDR2 YENEEA. CDR3 nucleotide sequence: TGTGCCAGCAGCCTCGGACTAGCGGGTAAGCAGTTCTTC. The encoded protein is CASSLGLAGKQFF.

This chain joins TRBV6-5 and TRBJ2-7; D possibly corresponds to TRBD1 (6 bases). This CDR3 has 14 residues. Germline loops: CDR1 MNHEY, CDR2 SVGAGI. The V and J ends lost 6 bases and 4 bases respectively, with 16 bases between them. The CDR3 DNA reads TGTGCCAGCAGGGACGCCTACAGGGAGTACGAGCAGTACTTC. It specifies CASRDAYREYEQYF.

This chain uses TRBV9 with TRBJ1-1; weak D call: TRBD1 (6 bases). The CDR3 runs to 18 residues. V lost 0 bases, J lost 1 base, and 19 bases lay in between. Germline CDR1 and CDR2: SGDLS and YYNGEE. CDR3 protein: CASSVGSVWGPENTEAFF. Written as DNA, the CDR3 is TGTGCCAGCAGCGTAGGTTCGGTGTGGGGGCCCGAGAACACTGAAGCTTTCTTT.

The chain links TRBV5-3 to TRBJ2-1, with 13 bases aligning to TRBD2. TRBV5-3 is flagged as an ORF with uncertain function. CDR3 length equals 13 residues. V dropped 9 bases and J dropped 9; count of bases not matched to a gene: 6. The CDR3, as DNA: TGTGCCACCAAACTAGCGGGAGGGCCTGAGCAGTTCTTC. Translation: CATKLAGGPEQFF.

The chain combines TRBV28 with TRBJ2-2; no firm D call. CDR1 is MDHEN, CDR2 SYDVKM, per germline. Trimming removed 7 bases from V and 4 bases from J, with 7 bases in between. This CDR3 is built from 12 residues. CDR3 amino acids: CASKSSTGELFF. CDR3 sequence (DNA): TGTGCCAGCAAATCTTCCACCGGGGAGCTGTTTTTT.

This clone was recorded many times. The rearrangement links TRBV2 to TRBJ2-7; no firm D call. CDR1 SNHLY and CDR2 FYNNEI come from the germline V gene. V shed 4 bases and J shed 0 bases, with 7 bases lying between them. The CDR3 extends over 13 amino acids. The CDR3 spells CASSVRFSYEQYF. Written as DNA, the CDR3 is TGTGCCAGCAGTGTCCGGTTCTCCTACGAGCAGTACTTC.

This chain uses TRBV2 with TRBJ2-3; 8 nucleotides agree with TRBD1. V lost 6 bases to trimming and J lost 2 bases; unmatched junction nucleotides: 7. The length of the CDR3 is 15 residues. Per germline, CDR1 SNHLY and CDR2 FYNNEI. For the CDR3, the DNA is TGTGCCAGCAGCGCGGGGACAGGAGACACAGATACGCAGTATTTT. Its protein is CASSAGTGDTDTQYF.

The V gene is TRBV4-1, the J gene TRBJ1-6, with D uncertain. The CDR3 spans 12 residues. Germline-derived CDR1 and CDR2 are MGHRA and YSYEKL. Trimming took off 3 bases at V and 7 bases at J, with 4 bases between the two ends. The CDR3 loop is CASSHMNSPLHF. In DNA, the CDR3 is TGCGCCAGCAGCCATATGAATTCACCCCTCCACTTT.

The chain couples TRBV7-3 to TRBJ2-3, with D possibly matching TRBD2 (6 bases). Germline V gene data show CDR1 as SGHTA and CDR2 as FQGTGA. The germline V and J ends were trimmed by 5 bases and 9 bases, with 15 bases remaining between them. The CDR3 has 13 amino acids. CDR3 sequence (DNA): TGTGCCAGCAGCACCGGGAGACATAAAACGCAGTATTTT. This translates into CASSTGRHKTQYF.

The chain couples TRBV20-1 to TRBJ2-3; 10 bases fit TRBD2. Looked up from germline, CDR1 is DFQATT and CDR2 is SNEGSKA (reference sequence). The CDR3 runs to 16 residues. Germline trimming cut 3 bases from V and 2 bases from J; bases unmatched to any gene: 8. Written as DNA, the CDR3 is TGCAGTGCTAGTTTGGTAGCGGGGGGTTTCACAGATACGCAGTATTTT. It codes for CSASLVAGGFTDTQYF.

The chain couples TRBV5-5 to TRBJ2-1; 8 bases line up with TRBD1. The trim removed 3 bases at V and 0 bases at J, leaving 5 bases unmatched. Germline CDR1 and CDR2: SGHKS and YYEKEE (reference sequence). CDR3 length equals 16 residues. The CDR3 DNA follows: TGTGCCAGCAGCTATGCAGGGGGCAGCTCCTACAATGAGCAGTTCTTC. Encoded protein: CASSYAGGSSYNEQFF.

The genes are TRBV7-2 and TRBJ2-1; weak D call: TRBD2 (6 bases). The V gene's germline CDR1 is SGHTA and CDR2 FQGNSA. The CDR3 totals 13 residues. Trimming removed 8 bases at V and 9 bases at J, with 17 bases between. CDR3 sequence reads: CASGSSVLGEQFF. In DNA, the CDR3 is TGTGCCAGCGGGTCTAGCGTATTGGGTGAGCAGTTCTTC.

The genes are TRBV4-3 and TRBJ2-1, with 8 positions matching TRBD1. V shed 5 bases and J 2 bases; nucleotides not matched to a gene: 5. The CDR3 is 15 residues long. Per germline, CDR1 LGHNA and CDR2 YSLEER. CDR3 amino acids: CASSVLGQAYNEQFF. CDR3 DNA: TGCGCCAGCAGCGTCCTGGGACAGGCCTACAATGAGCAGTTCTTC.